Below, 3 T cell receptor beta chains from the same sample are listed, as sequenced in a study of spatial heterogeneity in lung cancer. Sample time point: blood at routine non-recurrence follow-up after resection. Unsorted whole RNA from tumor, nontumor lung or frozen PBMC underwent sequencing. One entry per CDR3 protein, called by TCRdb with MiXCR from the 5' RACE reads. The sample contains 25,000 or so distinct CDR3 sequences, 6% of which appear only once. The sequenced sample was PBMCs, obtained at follow-up. These receptors were taken from a male donor with early-stage non-small cell lung cancer.

This clonotype was detected ten times or more. The chain recombines TRBV7-2 with TRBJ2-1; a weak D match, TRBD1 (6 bases). The V and J ends lost 5 bases and 4 bases respectively, with 9 bases between them. Looked up from germline, CDR1 is SGHTA and CDR2 is FQGNSA. CDR3 length: 13 amino acids. CDR3 loop: CASSGGQYNEQFF. In DNA form, the CDR3 reads TGTGCCAGCAGCGGAGGACAGTACAATGAGCAGTTCTTC.

This clonotype has at least ten counts. This chain connects TRBV20-1 to TRBJ1-2; TRBD1 agrees at 8 bases. Germline V CDR1 and CDR2: DFQATT, SNEGSKA (reference sequence). Germline trimming cut 6 bases from V and 6 bases from J; bases unmatched to any gene: 6. CDR3 length: 12 amino acids. The CDR3 DNA sequence: TGCAGTGCCACGACAGGGGTGCATGGCTACACCTTC. Encoded protein: CSATTGVHGYTF.

On this clonotype: This may arise from a read error, as a much more abundant clone is one base away. This sequence joins TRBV6-5 and TRBJ1-4, with D maybe TRBD1 (5 bases). The germline V gene encodes CDR1 MNHEY and CDR2 SVGAGI. The CDR3 extends over 14 amino acids. In DNA, the CDR3 is TGTGCCAGAGACAGTATACCCTCCGGTGAAAAACGGTTTTTT. It yields the protein CARDSIPSGEKRFF.